This T cell receptor (beta chain) was profiled in a study of shared clonotypes between healthy human individuals. Repertoires were generated with immunoSEQ multiplex PCR, while TCRdb's copy carries only in-frame clones and drops some. This table has over a million clones, over 95% appearing once. Study-wide results and caveats: Non-shared clonotypes had lower generation probabilities than those shared by all four donors.

The authors divided CD4+ cells into CD45RA+ naive and CD45RA-negative memory subsets. CDR3 length equals 16 residues. Germline V gene data show CDR1 as SGHRS and CDR2 as YFSETQ. V shed 0 bases, J shed 8 bases, and the junction held 9 bases outside the gene matches. In the case of this clone: Antigen specificity is unknown.

The TCR sequence derives from a man under 40 in good health. The chain uses TRBV5-1 and TRBJ2-2, with 8 bases fitting TRBD2. The sequenced sample consisted of naive CD4+ T cells sorted from blood. Subset reported: CD45RA+ positively selected. The CDR3 region has the DNA TGCGCCAGCAGCTTGGCCACTAGCGGCGAGGGAGGGGAGCTGTTTTTT. This codes for CASSLATSGEGGELFF.